A selection of T cell receptor beta chains follows, all from one sample in a study of graft-versus-host responses after intestinal transplantation. The data were produced by immunoSEQ multiplex PCR, yet TCRdb's version contains in-frame clones alone and is incomplete. The profile shows roughly 15,000 clones, around three quarters of them singletons. The sequencing here drew on ileum tissue, taken roughly 110 days after intestinal transplant. The receptor set was obtained from a human patient who received an intestinal transplant, so some T cells may come from the graft donor. Each CDR3 is given with its conserved first and last residue. D genes are given only for firm matches. Clone size is stated in some rows and not others, as once, few, many or a class when expanded.

D gene	clone size	V gene	J gene	CDR3 DNA	CDR3 protein
.	.	TRBV5-1	TRBJ2-7	TGCGCCAGCAGCCAAGGTTCACAGGGCTTCAGAAAGGACGAGCAGTACTTC	CASSQGSQGFRKDEQYF
.	.	TRBV19	TRBJ2-1	TGTGCCAGTAGTATAGCGGGAGATTTCTACAATGAGCAGTTCTTC	CASSIAGDFYNEQFF
TRBD1	.	TRBV6-6	TRBJ2-7	TGTGCCAGCAGTTACGCCGGGACAGGGGGCTACGAGCAGTACTTC	CASSYAGTGGYEQYF
.	.	TRBV28	TRBJ1-6	TGTGCCAGCAGTTTAGCTTTAGGGCCTTATAATTCACCCCTCCACTTT	CASSLALGPYNSPLHF
.	.	TRBV6-5	TRBJ2-1	TGTGCCAGCAGTGGTACCCCGAGCTCCTACAATGAGCAGTTCTTC	CASSGTPSSYNEQFF
.	.	TRBV7-9	TRBJ1-2	TGTGCCAGCAGCTTGTTGGCCACTACCCGACTTAACTATGGCTACACCTTC	CASSLLATTRLNYGYTF
.	.	TRBV5-1	TRBJ1-1	TGCGCCAGCAGCTTGCGAGGGAGGGTCACCGCTGAAGCTTTCTTT	CASSLRGRVTAEAFF
TRBD1	medium-sized	TRBV9	TRBJ2-7	TGTGCCAGCAGCCCGACAGGGGGCAACTCCTACGAGCAGTACTTC	CASSPTGGNSYEQYF
.	.	TRBV20-1	TRBJ2-5	TGCAGTGCAGAGACATGGGAGACCCAGTACTTC	CSAETWETQYF
TRBD2	.	TRBV5-6	TRBJ2-3	TGTGCCAGCAGCTCCGGACTAGCGGGAGATACGCAGTATTTT	CASSSGLAGDTQYF
TRBD2	.	TRBV4-1	TRBJ2-5	TGCGCCAGCGCCCTTTGGACTAGCGTGGGGGAGACCCAGTACTTC	CASALWTSVGETQYF
.	.	TRBV7-9	TRBJ2-1	TGTGCCAGCAGCTTAGAGGGCTATTACAATGAGCAGTTCTTC	CASSLEGYYNEQFF
.	.	TRBV6-1	TRBJ2-7	TGTGCCAGCAGCCCCTCCATTTACGAGCAGTACTTC	CASSPSIYEQYF
.	once	TRBV11-3	TRBJ2-1	TGTGCCAGCAGCGGTGACAGTCGCGAGCAGTTCTTC	CASSGDSREQFF
TRBD1	once	TRBV4-3	TRBJ2-1	TGCGCCAGCGCTACCCGGGACAGGGGGCTGGATGAGCAGTTCTTC	CASATRDRGLDEQFF
.	few	TRBV6-4	TRBJ2-3	TGTGCCAGCAGTGACTCGGGCGGTAGCACAGATACGCAGTATTTT	CASSDSGGSTDTQYF
TRBD1	.	TRBV6-4	TRBJ2-3	TGTGCCAGCAGTGCCGGGACAGGGGGCACAGATACGCAGTATTTT	CASSAGTGGTDTQYF
.	.	TRBV13	TRBJ2-2	TGTGCCAGCAGCCTAAGGGCGGGGTATACCGGGGAGCTGTTTTTT	CASSLRAGYTGELFF
.	.	TRBV9	TRBJ1-1	TGTGCCAGCAGCGTAGGGCAGCTACTGAACACTGAAGCTTTCTTT	CASSVGQLLNTEAFF
.	.	TRBV6-8	TRBJ1-5	TGTGCCAGCGCGTGGGGTTTCGATCAGCCCCAGCATTTT	CASAWGFDQPQHF
TRBD1	.	TRBV7-4	TRBJ1-2	TGTGCCAGCAGCAAGACTCCACAGGGGGAGTATGGCTACACCTTC	CASSKTPQGEYGYTF
.	.	TRBV11-1	TRBJ2-1	TGTGCCAGCAGCTTCGATCCCGATTCCTACAATGAGCAGTTCTTC	CASSFDPDSYNEQFF
.	.	TRBV7-4	TRBJ1-1	TGTGCCAGCAGCTTAGCTGGGGTATGGGGCGCGGGTGAAGCTTTCTTT	CASSLAGVWGAGEAFF
.	.	TRBV27	TRBJ2-1	TGTGCCAGCAGAGTGGGAACGTCCTACAATGAGCAGTTCTTC	CASRVGTSYNEQFF
.	once	TRBV6-5	TRBJ1-1	TGTGCCAGCGGATGGGGCGACGCTGAAGCTTTCTTT	CASGWGDAEAFF
.	.	TRBV10-2	TRBJ1-1	TGCGCCAGCGCCCAGGGATACACTGAAGCTTTCTTT	CASAQGYTEAFF
TRBD2	.	TRBV9	TRBJ2-1	TGTGCCAGCAGCCCAAAGAGGTGGGTAGCGGGACCGCCAGAAAATGAGCAGTTCTTC	CASSPKRWVAGPPENEQFF
.	.	TRBV18	TRBJ2-7	TGTGCCAGCTCACTTATTAGAAAACCCCCCTACGAGCAGTACTTC	CASSLIRKPPYEQYF